The 8 T cell receptor beta chains below all came from one sample that was sequenced in a study of blood T cell repertoires in COVID-19. Clones were read by immunoSEQ multiplex PCR, and TCRdb kept only the in-frame ones, dropping some. The data contain 200,000 to 300,000 clones, approximately 80% of them seen just once; the ten biggest clones take up around 2%. The sequencing input was peripheral blood. The source of these receptors is a man aged 40-49 years who had recovered from COVID-19.

The chain carries TRBV13 and TRBJ2-1; 8 bases fit TRBD2. Losses at the gene ends were 5 bases for V and 3 bases for J; bases not matched to a gene: 9. Per germline, CDR1 PRHDT and CDR2 FYEKMQ (reference sequence). The CDR3 is 16 residues long. The CDR3 is CASSPLAGSFYNEQFF. Written as DNA, the CDR3 is TGTGCCAGCAGCCCGTTAGCGGGGAGCTTCTACAATGAGCAGTTCTTC.

This rearrangement joins TRBV7-9 to TRBJ2-6; maybe TRBD1 (5 bases). The germline gives CDR1 SEHNR, CDR2 FQNEAQ (reference sequence). The CDR3 loop spans 15 amino acids. Trimming removed 4 bases from V and 1 base from J, with 8 bases in between. DNA for the CDR3: TGTGCCAGCAGCTCAGGGTCGTCTGGGGCCAACGTCCTGACTTTC. It codes for CASSSGSSGANVLTF.

The rearrangement uses TRBV27 and TRBJ2-7; D remains unclear. Trimming left V 5 bases short and J 2 bases short, with 19 bases between. CDR1 and CDR2 from the germline V gene are MNHEY and SMNVEV (reference sequence). The CDR3 runs to 16 residues. CDR3 protein: CASSPISVAAPYEQYF. The CDR3 region has the DNA TGTGCCAGCAGTCCCATCTCGGTGGCGGCCCCCTACGAGCAGTACTTC.

The chain links TRBV19 to TRBJ1-1; D is unclear. V was shortened by 1 base and J by 0 bases, with 6 bases between the two germline ends. The germline gives CDR1 LNHDA, CDR2 SQIVND (reference sequence). CDR3 length: 14 residues. In DNA, the CDR3 is TGTGCCAGTAGTATAGCCAATGTGAACACTGAAGCTTTCTTT. Its protein is CASSIANVNTEAFF.

The chain combines TRBV7-2 with TRBJ1-1; D may be TRBD1 (6 bases). Trimming took 5 bases from V and 8 from J, leaving 15 bases between them. The germline gives CDR1 SGHTA, CDR2 FQGNSA. The CDR3 is 13 amino acids. CDR3: CASSPSNREEAFF. The CDR3 DNA reads as TGTGCCAGCAGCCCGTCGAACAGGGAAGAAGCTTTCTTT.

The chain carries TRBV4-3 and TRBJ2-6, with TRBD2 matching 7 bases. This CDR3 has 16 amino acids. Germline V gene data show CDR1 as LGHNA and CDR2 as YSLEER. Trimming removed 3 bases from V and 3 bases from J; junction bases left unmatched: 5. The CDR3: CASSQGGDYGANVLTF. CDR3 coding DNA: TGCGCCAGCAGCCAGGGTGGGGACTATGGGGCCAACGTCCTGACTTTC.

The chain has TRBV2 and TRBJ1-5; 9 bases are shared with TRBD1. The germline V gene has CDR1 SNHLY and CDR2 FYNNEI. With 6 bases clipped from V and 4 bases from J, the junction kept 7 bases outside the gene matches. The CDR3 covers 15 residues. The CDR3 DNA reads TGTGCCAGCAGGAGAGAGACAGGGGGGAATCAGCCCCAGCATTTT. This encodes CASRRETGGNQPQHF.

The CDR3 DNA is TGCGCCAGCAGCGCCGGGACAGGGCGTGCAGATACGCAGTATTTT. Its translation: CASSAGTGRADTQYF. The chain uses TRBV5-1 and TRBJ2-3, with 9 bases lining up with TRBD1. This CDR3 comprises 15 residues. The ends lost 4 bases at V and 4 bases at J; junction bases unmatched: 7. Germline CDR1 is SGHRS and CDR2 is YFSETQ.